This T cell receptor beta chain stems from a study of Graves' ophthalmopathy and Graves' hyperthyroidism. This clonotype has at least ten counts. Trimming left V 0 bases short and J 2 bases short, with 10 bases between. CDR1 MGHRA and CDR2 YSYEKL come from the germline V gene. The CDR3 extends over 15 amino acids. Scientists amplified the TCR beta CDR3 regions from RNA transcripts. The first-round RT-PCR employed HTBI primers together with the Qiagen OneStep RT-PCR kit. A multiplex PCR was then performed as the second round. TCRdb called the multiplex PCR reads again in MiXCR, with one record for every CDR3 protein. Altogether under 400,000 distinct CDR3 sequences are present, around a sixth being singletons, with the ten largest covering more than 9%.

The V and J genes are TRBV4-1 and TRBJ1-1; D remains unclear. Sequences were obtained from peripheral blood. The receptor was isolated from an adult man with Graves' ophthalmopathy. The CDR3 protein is CASSQDEGANTEAFF. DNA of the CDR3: TGCGCCAGCAGCCAAGATGAGGGAGCTAACACTGAAGCTTTCTTT.